This TCR beta chain was profiled in a study of spatial heterogeneity in lung cancer. Study-wide background: There were consistently more beta-chain sequences detected than alpha-chain sequences.

At least ten counts were recorded for this clonotype. Described time point: sample taken at primary tumor resection. Tumor, nontumor lung or frozen PBMC supplied whole RNA, sequenced without sorting. The CDR3 consists of 13 residues. The V segment lost 8 bases and the J segment 4 bases; nucleotides outside the gene matches: 4. TCRdb recomputed calls from the 5' RACE reads with MiXCR, one row per CDR3 protein. The data hold under 30,000 distinct CDR3 sequences, with around 4.6% observed a single time. The clonotype was recovered from a male donor with early-stage non-small cell lung cancer. The material was PBMCs, obtained at surgery. The V and J genes are TRBV12-3 or TRBV12-4 and TRBJ1-4; TRBD1 matches at 7 bases. The CDR3: CASQGQLNEKLFF. The DNA of the CDR3 is TGTGCCAGCCAGGGACAGCTTAATGAAAAACTGTTTTTT.